The 18 T cell receptor beta chains in this list originate from one sample, sequenced in a study of human T cells and chemical hapten exposure (TCRdb year 2021). The time point label, read with the paper, signifies: patch test 1, 2 weeks after DPC sensitization. What the treatment or condition label conveys for this sample: therapeutic diphenylcyclopropenone sensitization with weekly scalp DPC. Library generation was performed with RACE. Instrument used: NextSeq 500. TCRdb itself trimmed the public reads at Q25 with fastp, ran MiXCR and retained productive beta chains. For every CDR3 protein sequence, its rows merge into one entry that carries the most common genes and DNA. For this sample there are tens of thousands of distinct CDR3 sequences; 9.3% appear just once. The ten largest clones add up to 10% to 15% of the sample. The sequenced sample was whole blood, obtained in connection with sensitization to the hapten diphenylcyclopropenone (DPC). The receptor source for this set is a woman aged 40 to 49 with alopecia areata. Some clones in this sample may be carry-over from other donors' samples.

This clonotype was counted once. V and J are TRBV10-3 and TRBJ2-1; D gene uncertain. Trimming took 4 bases from V and 4 from J, leaving 11 bases between them. This CDR3 region has 14 residues. The germline V gene has CDR1 ENHRY and CDR2 SYGVKD. The CDR3 sequence is CAISVAQNYNEQFF. The CDR3 coding sequence is TGTGCCATCAGTGTGGCCCAGAATTACAATGAGCAGTTCTTC.

This clonotype showed up many times. The rearrangement uses TRBV5-1 and TRBJ1-4; 7 positions agree with TRBD1. This CDR3 spans 14 amino acids. CDR1 is SGHRS, CDR2 YFSETQ, per germline. V was clipped by 7 bases and J by 8 bases; unmatched bases: 11. CDR3 sequence: CASAKGGSGEKLFF. The CDR3 bases are TGCGCCAGCGCCAAAGGGGGCTCTGGGGAAAAACTGTTTTTT. Based on the CDR3 plus reference TRBV5-1 and TRBJ1-4, the full variable domain is KAGVTQTPRYLIKTRGQQVTLSCSPISGHRSVSWYQQTPGQGLQFLFEYFSETQRNKGNFPGRFSGRQFSNSRSEMNVSTLELGDSALYLCASAKGGSGEKLFFGSGTQLSVL.

This clonotype was detected only a few times. The junction and the germline gene differ at one end; a read error may be behind it. V and J are TRBV7-9 and TRBJ2-5; perhaps TRBD1 as D (6 bases). This CDR3 region has 10 residues. Per the germline V gene, CDR1 is SEHNR and CDR2 is FQNEAQ (reference sequence). The CDR3 here is CASSLVDSNF. DNA of the CDR3: TGTGCCAGCAGCTTAGTGGACAGTAACTTC. The full variable domain, in which reference TRBV7-9 and TRBJ2-5 provide the parts outside the CDR3, is DTGVSQNPRHKITKRGQNVTFRCDPISEHNRLYWYRQTLGQGPEFLTYFQNEAQLEKSRLLSDRFSAERPKGSFSTLEIQRTEQGDSAMYLCASSLVDSNFGPGTRLLVL.

This clonotype was seen at least ten times. The chain uses TRBV20-1 and TRBJ2-2; 8 bases are a match to TRBD1. This CDR3 region has 14 residues. Per the germline V gene, CDR1 is DFQATT and CDR2 is SNEGSKA (reference sequence). Germline trimming cut 6 bases from V and 3 bases from J; bases unmatched to any gene: 6. The CDR3 loop is CSAPDRADTGELFF. The CDR3 DNA reads as TGCAGTGCCCCGGACAGGGCGGACACCGGGGAGCTGTTTTTT.

This sequence joins TRBV21-1 and TRBJ2-7; the table's D call TRBD1 went unverified against the DNA. TRBV21-1 counts as a pseudogene. CDR3 length: 12 residues. The CDR3 DNA follows: TGTGCCAGCAGTGGCAGGGGGCAAGAGCAGTACTTC. It translates to CASSGRGQEQYF.

This clonotype was seen at least ten times. The V and J genes are TRBV30 and TRBJ2-6; D is uncertain. The CDR3 has 14 residues. Germline assignment: CDR1 GTSNPN and CDR2 SVGIG (reference sequence). V was cut by 4 bases and J by 0 bases, with 7 bases left in between. This CDR3 is CAWTPGSGANVLTF. The CDR3 DNA sequence: TGTGCCTGGACCCCAGGCTCTGGGGCCAACGTCCTGACTTTC.

Points on this clonotype: This may be a read error: a much more frequent sequence differs by one nucleotide. The V gene is TRBV6-1, the J gene TRBJ2-7, with D unclear. CDR3 size: 14 residues. The germline gives CDR1 MNHNS, CDR2 SASEGT. The CDR3 spells CASSVYRSPYVQYF. The DNA of the CDR3 is TGTGCCAGCAGTGTATATAGGTCCCCCTACGTGCAGTACTTC.

The CDR3 DNA is TGTGCCAGCAGCCAGGGACATAACACTGAAGCTTTCTTT. It is translated as CASSQGHNTEAFF. The chain combines TRBV7-3 with TRBJ1-1; maybe TRBD1 (6 bases). Germline-derived CDR1 and CDR2 are SGHTA and FQGTGA. This CDR3 region has 13 residues. Trimming took 5 bases from V and 2 from J, leaving 9 bases between them. Looking up the rest from reference TRBV7-3 and TRBJ1-1 gives the full variable domain: GAGVSQTPSNKVTEKGKYVELRCDPISGHTALYWYRQSLGQGPEFLIYFQGTGAADDSGLPNDRFFAVRPEGSVSTLKIQRTERGDSAVYLCASSQGHNTEAFFGQGTRLTVV.

This clonotype showed up many times. This chain links TRBV7-6 with TRBJ1-1; D is uncertain. The CDR3 loop spans 12 amino acids. V was clipped by 2 bases and J by 4 bases, with 5 bases between them. Germline values: CDR1 SGHVS, CDR2 FNYEAQ. The DNA of the CDR3 is TGTGCCAGCAGCTTAAGTCCCACTGAAGCTTTCTTT. The encoded protein is CASSLSPTEAFF.

Ten or more counts support this clonotype. The J gene is TRBJ2-5, the V gene TRBV9; tentative D call: TRBD2 (5 bases). V lost 0 bases and J lost 3, with 15 bases in between. There are 16 residues in the CDR3. Per the germline V gene, CDR1 is SGDLS and CDR2 is YYNGEE. CDR3: CASSVVAGGTKETQYF. CDR3 in DNA: TGTGCCAGCAGCGTAGTCGCGGGTGGCACCAAAGAGACCCAGTACTTC.

The table lists this clonotype with a few counts. The chain joins TRBV6-1 to TRBJ2-2, with D perhaps TRBD2 (7 bases). The V gene lost 4 bases and the J gene lost 6 bases, with 12 bases spanning the gap. From germline, CDR1 is MNHNS and CDR2 SASEGT. The CDR3 covers 14 residues. CDR3 residues: CASSVTGGPGELFF. As DNA, the CDR3 is TGTGCCAGCAGTGTCACGGGGGGCCCCGGGGAGCTGTTTTTT.

This clonotype was observed many times. The rearrangement joins TRBV20-1 to TRBJ2-5; either TRBD1 or TRBD2 may supply D (5 bases each). V lost 6 bases to trimming and J lost 6 bases, with 17 bases between them. The CDR3 is 13 amino acids. Germline V gene sequence: CDR1 DFQATT, CDR2 SNEGSKA (reference sequence). CDR3 amino acids: CSATTRVGKTQYF. The CDR3 region has the DNA TGCAGTGCAACCACCAGGGTCGGGAAGACCCAGTACTTC.

This clonotype appeared a few times. The chain joins TRBV4-1 to TRBJ2-3, with 12 nucleotides matching TRBD2. J was trimmed by 6 bases and V by 4 bases; bases with no gene match: 5. This CDR3 is built from 15 residues. CDR1 is MGHRA and CDR2 is YSYEKL in the germline V gene. The CDR3 bases are TGCGCCAGCAGCCCAGGACTAGCGGGGTCCGATACGCAGTATTTT. Translation gives CASSPGLAGSDTQYF.

This clonotype showed up just a few times. This sequence joins TRBV6-5 and TRBJ1-1; D remains unclear. V was shortened by 0 bases and J by 0 bases, with 5 bases between the two germline ends. This CDR3 contains 14 residues. The V gene's germline CDR1 is MNHEY and CDR2 SVGAGI. The CDR3 region is CASSYSTLNTEAFF. In nucleotides, the CDR3 is TGTGCCAGCAGTTACTCTACCCTGAACACTGAAGCTTTCTTT.

The table lists this clonotype with many counts. The J gene is TRBJ2-1, the V gene TRBV7-8; perhaps TRBD1 as D (5 bases). This CDR3 has 14 residues. Trimming took off 1 base at V and 6 bases at J, with 10 bases between the two ends. Germline CDR1 is SGHVS and CDR2 is FQNEAQ. The CDR3 protein is CASSLVTGRNEQFF. The CDR3 nucleotides are TGTGCCAGCAGCTTAGTTACAGGACGCAATGAGCAGTTCTTC.

The chain recombines TRBV30 with TRBJ2-7, with a tentative D call TRBD1 (5 bases). V gave up 0 bases and J gave up 3 bases, with 9 bases separating them. This CDR3 is built from 13 residues. The germline V gene has CDR1 GTSNPN and CDR2 SVGIG (reference sequence). In nucleotides, the CDR3 is TGTGCCTGGAGTGTTACAGGCCTCTACGAGCAGTACTTC. Its translation is CAWSVTGLYEQYF.

The rearrangement links TRBV6-1 to TRBJ1-1, with TRBD1 as a possible D gene (6 bases). V was pared by 2 bases and J by 2 bases, with 12 bases between. The CDR3 runs 15 residues. Germline V gene lookup returns CDR1 MNHNS and CDR2 SASEGT. CDR3 sequence reads: CASSESGGRNTEAFF. For the CDR3, the DNA is TGTGCCAGCAGTGAAAGCGGGGGGCGAAACACTGAAGCTTTCTTT.

This clonotype appeared many times. This chain uses TRBV5-4 with TRBJ2-3; D perhaps matches TRBD2 (6 bases). The V gene's germline CDR1 is SGHNT and CDR2 YYREEE (reference sequence). V shed 4 bases and J shed 7 bases, with 16 bases lying between them. The CDR3 runs to 14 residues. The CDR3 region is CASSRGGDVNTQYF. The DNA of the CDR3 is TGTGCCAGCAGCCGTGGAGGGGATGTGAATACGCAGTATTTT.